Below, 5 T cell receptor beta chains from the same sample are listed, as sequenced in a study of CD8+CD57+ T cells in acquired aplastic anemia. Sequencing involved patients with CD8+CD57+ cell expansion previously shown by flow cytometry. TCR beta VDJ combinations and CDR3 sequences were profiled from genomic DNA. Each CDR3 protein gets one entry after TCRdb re-called the reads with MiXCR. The sample consists of around 150,000 distinct CDR3 sequences, 71% of them appearing once. Sequencing was carried out using sorted CD4+, CD8+, or CD8+CD57+ T cells (not recorded which) from PBMCs. These receptors were taken from a human donor with aplastic anemia.

Only one count was recorded for this clonotype. The gene calls are TRBV19 and TRBJ1-1, with TRBD1 identical over 8 bases. This CDR3 is 13 amino acids long. V was clipped by 7 bases and J by 1 base; unmatched bases: 2. The germline V gene encodes CDR1 LNHDA and CDR2 SQIVND (reference sequence). CDR3 residues: CASKTGENTEAFF. CDR3 in DNA: TGTGCCAGTAAGACAGGGGAGAACACTGAAGCTTTCTTT.

This clonotype was recorded a few times. V gene TRBV13 combines with J gene TRBJ2-3; D unresolved. Trimming took 3 bases from V and 6 from J, leaving 4 bases between them. This CDR3 region has 11 residues. In germline, CDR1 is PRHDT, CDR2 FYEKMQ (reference sequence). CDR3 sequence reads: CASSLSDTQYF. In nucleotides, the CDR3 is TGTGCCAGCAGCTTGTCCGATACGCAGTATTTT.

The chain links TRBV15 to TRBJ2-2, with 7 bases that match TRBD1. The CDR3 totals 17 residues. The germline CDR1 and CDR2 sequences are LNHNV and YYDKDF (reference sequence). V was pared by 0 bases and J by 1 base, with 5 bases of the junction left unmatched. CDR3 residues: CATSREEGARNTGELFF. CDR3 bases: TGTGCCACCAGCAGAGAAGAGGGGGCGAGGAACACCGGGGAGCTGTTTTTT.

J is TRBJ1-5 and V is TRBV7-2; D is possibly TRBD1 (6 bases). Trimming removed 6 bases at V and 3 bases at J, with 9 bases between. The CDR3 is made up of 13 amino acids. The V gene's germline CDR1 is SGHTA and CDR2 FQGNSA. CDR3 sequence (DNA): TGTGCCAGCAGTCGGGGGGCCAATCAGCCCCAGCATTTT. Translation: CASSRGANQPQHF.

There are a few counts of this clonotype. Just one base apart from a much larger clone, this may be a read error. The chain uses TRBV20-1 and TRBJ2-1, with 10 bases matching TRBD2. V shed 3 bases, J shed 6 bases, and the junction held 8 bases outside the gene matches. Germline CDR1 DFQATT, CDR2 SNEGSKA (reference sequence). The length of the CDR3 is 15 residues. The CDR3 protein is CSASILAGETNEQFF. The CDR3 region has the DNA TGCAGTGCTAGTATCCTAGCGGGGGAGACCAATGAGCAGTTCTTC.